A single sample is the source of the 24 T cell receptor beta chains below, sequenced in a study of T cells in Graves' hyperthyroidism and ophthalmopathy. RNA transcripts yielded amplified TCR beta CDR3 regions. Initially, a first-round RT-PCR of the TCR CDR3 employed the HTBI primer set. In TCRdb, the multiplex PCR reads were re-called with MiXCR into one record per CDR3 protein. In the table there are about 500,000 distinct CDR3 sequences, roughly an eighth of which are singletons. Sequenced: blood. The receptors were sampled from a woman aged 18-29 years with Graves' hyperthyroidism.

This clonotype was seen more than once but under ten times. V is TRBV6-1 and J is TRBJ2-2, with 7 nucleotides matching TRBD2. CDR1 MNHNS and CDR2 SASEGT come from the germline V gene. CDR3 length: 16 amino acids. Losses at the gene ends were 6 bases for V and 0 bases for J; bases not matched to a gene: 7. The CDR3 loop reads CASSLPGGANTGELFF. Here the CDR3 DNA reads TGTGCCAGCAGCCTTCCTGGGGGGGCGAACACCGGGGAGCTGTTTTTT.

This clonotype came up many times. The gene calls are TRBV6-1 and TRBJ2-1; 9 bases map to TRBD2. Germline V gene lookup returns CDR1 MNHNS and CDR2 SASEGT. The trim removed 5 bases at V and 4 bases at J, leaving 6 bases unmatched. The CDR3 sequence is 15 residues long. The CDR3: CASSRAGGTYNEQFF. For the CDR3, the DNA is TGTGCCAGCAGTCGAGCGGGAGGCACATACAATGAGCAGTTCTTC.

A few counts support this clonotype. V is TRBV4-1 and J is TRBJ2-5; D remains ambiguous. CDR1 is MGHRA and CDR2 is YSYEKL in the germline V gene. The CDR3 covers 15 residues. V lost 3 bases, J lost 7 bases, and 18 bases lay in between. The CDR3, as DNA: TGCGCCAGCAGCCATTATTTATGGCGAAACTGGACCCAGTACTTC. It encodes CASSHYLWRNWTQYF.

This clonotype was observed a handful of times. The junction does not match germline at one end; this may be a read error. The chain joins TRBV19 to TRBJ1-5; no reliable D call. CDR3 size: 16 residues. CDR1 and CDR2 from the germline V gene are LNHDA and SQIVND (reference sequence). Here the CDR3 reads CASNQDSGRVNRPQHF. The CDR3 DNA reads as TGTGCCAGTAATCAGGATAGCGGGCGGGTCAATCGGCCCCAGCATTTT.

This clonotype was observed many times. This chain connects TRBV27 to TRBJ1-3; TRBD1 is a possible D gene (6 bases). Germline V gives CDR1 MNHEY, CDR2 SMNVEV (reference sequence). Trimming removed 8 bases at V and 9 bases at J, with 17 bases between. CDR3 length: 13 amino acids. CDR3 loop: CASGWKGGGTIYF. Written as DNA, the CDR3 is TGTGCCAGCGGATGGAAGGGGGGAGGCACCATATATTTT.

This clonotype came up many times. The genes are TRBV6-1 and TRBJ2-5, with D possibly matching TRBD1 (6 bases). Germline V gene lookup returns CDR1 MNHNS and CDR2 SASEGT. This CDR3 has 15 amino acids. V lost 8 bases and J 4 bases, leaving 20 bases between the germline ends. Here the CDR3 reads CASDTSGGAGETQYF. CDR3 coding DNA: TGTGCCAGCGACACCTCTGGGGGCGCGGGAGAGACCCAGTACTTC.

Points on this clonotype: A much more abundant neighbour one base away suggests this may be a read error. This sequence joins TRBV7-3 and TRBJ2-2; D possibly corresponds to TRBD1 (6 bases). The CDR3 is 12 amino acids. Per the germline V gene, CDR1 is SGHTA and CDR2 is FQGTGA. CDR3 sequence: CVSSTGSGELFF. The CDR3 region has the DNA TGTGTCAGCAGCACAGGGTCCGGGGAGCTGTTTTTT. The full variable domain, completed using reference TRBV7-3 and TRBJ2-2, is GAGVSQTPSNKVTEKGKYVELRCDPISGHTALYWYRQSLGQGPEFLIYFQGTGAADDSGLPNDRFFAVRPEGSVSTLKIQRTERGDSAVYLCVSSTGSGELFFGEGSRLTVL.

A word on this clonotype: Given a much more abundant clone one base away, this may be a read error. This likely comes from a read error, as the CDR3 has no conserved phenylalanine or tryptophan at its end. V is TRBV20-1 and J is TRBJ2-7; tentatively, D is TRBD1 (6 bases). This CDR3 has 15 amino acids. The germline gives CDR1 DFQATT, CDR2 SNEGSKA (reference sequence). V lost 0 bases and J 1 base, leaving 13 bases between the germline ends. CDR3: CSAREHRATSYEQYL. The CDR3 DNA reads as TGCAGTGCTAGAGAACACAGGGCTACTTCCTACGAGCAGTACTTG.

This clonotype showed up many times. The rearrangement joins TRBV30 to TRBJ1-6, with D possibly TRBD1 on 5 matching bases. Germline V CDR1 and CDR2: GTSNPN, SVGIG (reference sequence). This CDR3 contains 13 residues. The V end was cut by 3 bases, the J end by 8 bases, with 11 bases between. CDR3 sequence: CAWSVGPHSPLHF. CDR3 bases: TGTGCCTGGAGCGTGGGGCCTCATTCACCCCTCCACTTT.

This chain uses TRBV6-1 with TRBJ1-5; TRBD1 might be the D (6 bases). The CDR3 has 15 residues. Per germline, CDR1 MNHNS and CDR2 SASEGT. V lost 7 bases and J lost 9, with 22 bases in between. As DNA, the CDR3 is TGTGCCAGCAACCCACAGGGCCCTCGCAATACGCCCCAGCATTTT. It yields the protein CASNPQGPRNTPQHF.

This clonotype was picked up many times. V is TRBV6-5 and J is TRBJ2-7; possibly TRBD2 for D (5 bases). This CDR3 region has 14 residues. From germline, CDR1 is MNHEY and CDR2 SVGAGI. The V end was cut by 2 bases, the J end by 3 bases, with 11 bases between. The CDR3 DNA reads as TGTGCCAGCAGTTACCGGGTCGGGGACTACGAGCAGTACGTC. Translation: CASSYRVGDYEQYV.

Written as DNA, the CDR3 is TGTGCCAGCAGGATTCCCGGGGCCCCTCGGGGTGAGCAGTTCTTC. Protein product: CASRIPGAPRGEQFF. The gene calls are TRBV11-2 and TRBJ2-1; the D call may be TRBD1 or TRBD2 (5 bases each). V lost 6 bases and J lost 9, with 21 bases in between. Germline assignment: CDR1 SGHAT and CDR2 FQNNGV. This CDR3 is built from 15 residues.

There are many counts of this clonotype. V and J are TRBV6-1 and TRBJ2-3, with D unresolved. V was shortened by 5 bases and J by 0 bases, with 12 bases between the two germline ends. The CDR3 has 15 residues. From germline, CDR1 is MNHNS and CDR2 SASEGT. Written as DNA, the CDR3 is TGTGCCAGCAGTTCGATGGACGGCAGCACAGATACGCAGTATTTT. It specifies CASSSMDGSTDTQYF.

This clonotype came up many times. The chain recombines TRBV14 with TRBJ1-2; TRBD1 agrees at 11 bases. After removal of 1 base from V and 1 base from J, the junction contained 2 bases not matched to a gene. Germline V gives CDR1 SGHDN, CDR2 FVKESK. CDR3 length: 16 amino acids. The chain's CDR3 is CASSQVGTGGNYGYTF. CDR3 sequence (DNA): TGTGCCAGCAGCCAAGTTGGGACAGGGGGTAACTATGGCTACACCTTC.

This clonotype was recorded many times. J is TRBJ1-2 and V is TRBV19; D is possibly TRBD1 (6 bases). Germline V gene data show CDR1 as LNHDA and CDR2 as SQIVND (reference sequence). The V and J ends lost 3 bases and 8 bases respectively, with 13 bases between them. The CDR3 consists of 13 residues. CDR3 region: CASSIGAGDGYTF. The CDR3 nucleotides read TGTGCCAGTAGTATTGGGGCAGGGGACGGCTACACCTTC.

This clonotype came up many times. V usage is TRBV30 and J usage is TRBJ1-1, with D possibly matching TRBD1 (6 bases). The length of the CDR3 is 13 residues. The germline CDR1 and CDR2 sequences are GTSNPN and SVGIG (reference sequence). V lost 5 bases, J lost 1 base, and 11 bases lay in between. Here the CDR3 DNA reads TGTGCCTGGTTTACAGGGAGGAACACTGAAGCTTTCTTT. It codes for CAWFTGRNTEAFF.

The chain joins TRBV3-1 to TRBJ2-5; 9 bases align to TRBD2. CDR1 and CDR2 (germline): LGHDT, YNNKEL (reference sequence). The CDR3 is 16 residues long. Losses at the gene ends were 3 bases for V and 1 base for J; bases not matched to a gene: 6. The CDR3 spells CASSQYPSGIQETQYF. CDR3 bases: TGTGCCAGCAGCCAGTACCCTAGCGGGATCCAAGAGACCCAGTACTTC.

The rearrangement uses TRBV9 and TRBJ2-3; 9 bases match TRBD2. The trim removed 3 bases at V and 0 bases at J, leaving 14 bases unmatched. CDR1 is SGDLS, CDR2 YYNGEE, per germline. The CDR3 contains 19 residues. CDR3 sequence reads: CASSAPPRASGKSTDTQYF. The CDR3 coding sequence is TGTGCCAGCAGCGCCCCCCCAAGGGCTAGCGGGAAAAGCACAGATACGCAGTATTTT.

The V call is TRBV29-1, the J call TRBJ2-5; TRBD2 aligns across 11 bases. CDR3 length equals 14 residues. V gave up 8 bases and J gave up 4 bases; unmatched junction bases: 9. CDR1 is SQVTM and CDR2 is ANQGSEA in the germline V gene. CDR3 in DNA: TGCAGCATCCCGGTAGCGGGAGGGCCAGAGACCCAGTACTTC. Its protein product is CSIPVAGGPETQYF. Variable domain in full (rest from reference TRBV29-1 and TRBJ2-5): SAVISQKPSRDICQRGTSLTIQCQVDSQVTMMFWYRQQPGQSLTLIATANQGSEATYESGFVIDKFPISRPNLTFSTLTVSNMSPEDSSIYLCSIPVAGGPETQYFGPGTRLLVL.

The V and J genes are TRBV20-1 and TRBJ2-3; 11 nucleotides match TRBD2. The CDR3 runs 16 residues. CDR1 and CDR2 (germline): DFQATT, SNEGSKA (reference sequence). The ends lost 5 bases at V and 2 bases at J; junction bases unmatched: 9. The CDR3, as DNA: TGCAGTGCTCCCGGGACTAGCGGATCCTACACAGATACGCAGTATTTT. Protein: CSAPGTSGSYTDTQYF.

This clonotype was seen many times. The chain carries TRBV27 and TRBJ2-1, with D maybe TRBD2 (6 bases). V was clipped by 6 bases and J by 6 bases, with 15 bases between them. Germline V CDR1 and CDR2: MNHEY, SMNVEV (reference sequence). The CDR3 contains 14 residues. In DNA form, the CDR3 reads TGTGCCAGCAGCCGGACTACCCAAAGCAATGAGCAGTTCTTC. Amino acids: CASSRTTQSNEQFF.

This clonotype was found a few times. The J gene is TRBJ2-7, the V gene TRBV6-1, with a weak D call TRBD2 (6 bases). The CDR3 runs 15 residues. The germline CDR1 and CDR2 sequences are MNHNS and SASEGT. V shed 5 bases and J shed 2 bases, with 16 bases lying between them. The chain's CDR3 is CASSYGGRTTYEQYF. The CDR3 nucleotides are TGTGCCAGCAGTTACGGGGGACGTACGACCTACGAGCAGTACTTC.

This rearrangement joins TRBV20-1 to TRBJ2-5; a possible D gene is TRBD1 (6 bases). CDR1 and CDR2 (germline): DFQATT, SNEGSKA (reference sequence). Trimming left V 0 bases short and J 1 base short, with 15 bases between. The CDR3 consists of 16 residues. In DNA, the CDR3 is TGCAGTGCTAGAGAGGAGGCAACAGGGTTCCAAGAGACCCAGTACTTC. It specifies CSAREEATGFQETQYF.

There are many counts of this clonotype. The chain has TRBV12-3 or TRBV12-4 and TRBJ2-6; 9 bases line up with TRBD1. The CDR3 is 18 residues long. V gave up 7 bases and J gave up 4 bases; unmatched junction bases: 14. The CDR3 here is CASTAWWTGDSGANVLTF. CDR3 coding DNA: TGTGCCAGCACCGCCTGGTGGACAGGGGATTCCGGGGCCAACGTCCTGACTTTC.